Given below is one TCR beta chain in context. This sequence may be a read error, since a much larger clone differs from it by one base. TCR alpha and beta CDR3 regions were amplified from RNA using iRepertoire nested multiplex PCR. TCRdb independently ran MiXCR on the multiplex PCR reads; one entry per CDR3 protein. The sample has more than 300,000 distinct CDR3 sequences, roughly two fifths seen once. The data were obtained in a study of glioma-infiltrating T cells. The CDR3 is 14 amino acids. The V and J ends lost 5 bases and 1 base, in that order; junction bases with no gene match: 4. Germline CDR1 and CDR2: SGHTA and FQGNSA.

The receptor's source is a human donor with low-grade glioma or glioblastoma, undergoing nonglioma brain surgery, or in good health (not recorded which). V usage is TRBV7-2 and J usage is TRBJ1-1; TRBD1 aligns across 7 bases. Sequencing was done on a sample of glioma tissue, nonneoplastic brain tissue, or PBMCs (not recorded which). CDR3 DNA sequence: TGTGCCAGCAGCCGGGGACAGTCGAACACTGAAGCTTTCTTT. Residues: CASSRGQSNTEAFF.